The 24 T cell receptor beta chains below were found in one sample sequenced in a study of blood T cell repertoires in COVID-19. The protocol was immunoSEQ multiplex PCR, while the TCRdb copy is restricted to in-frame clones and leaves out a portion. The top ten hold under 13% of the sample, which has 100,000 to 150,000 clones, around 89% seen once. Sequencing was performed on peripheral blood. Receptors were obtained from a man aged 45 to 65 with acute or convalescent COVID-19.

The chain links TRBV3-1 (or the pseudogene TRBV3-2) to TRBJ1-2; D gene ambiguous. CDR1 is LGHDT and CDR2 is YNNKEL in the germline V gene (reference sequence). The CDR3 is 14 residues long. The V end lost 2 bases, the J end lost 4 bases, and 11 bases lay between the germline ends. CDR3 amino acids: CASSQQPQAYGYTF. The CDR3, as DNA: TGTGCCAGCAGCCAACAGCCCCAGGCCTATGGCTACACCTTC.

V and J are TRBV28 and TRBJ2-1; 12 nucleotides agree with TRBD2. This CDR3 contains 14 residues. From germline, CDR1 is MDHEN and CDR2 SYDVKM. Trimming took 8 bases from V and 8 from J; bases not matched to a gene: 7. The CDR3 sequence: CASCLAGGWHEQFF. DNA of the CDR3: TGTGCCAGCTGTCTAGCGGGAGGGTGGCATGAGCAGTTCTTC.

This clone was seen a handful of times. The chain joins TRBV28 to TRBJ1-2, with 10 nucleotides matching TRBD1. The CDR3 runs 13 residues. J was trimmed by 13 bases and V by 7 bases; bases with no gene match: 12. Germline CDR1 and CDR2: MDHEN and SYDVKM. CDR3 region: CASTLTGTGDFTF. The CDR3 bases are TGTGCCAGCACCCTCACCGGGACAGGGGATTTCACCTTC.

This chain uses TRBV4-1 with TRBJ1-1; D ambiguous. This CDR3 contains 14 residues. Germline-derived CDR1 and CDR2 are MGHRA and YSYEKL. V gave up 4 bases and J gave up 0 bases, with 9 bases separating them. The CDR3 nucleotides are TGCGCCAGCAGCCGACGGGAGGTGAACACTGAAGCTTTCTTT. It translates to CASSRREVNTEAFF.

This chain links TRBV29-1 with TRBJ1-1, with D possibly TRBD1 on 6 matching bases. CDR3 size: 14 residues. V was pared by 7 bases and J by 1 base, with 16 bases between. Germline CDR1 SQVTM, CDR2 ANQGSEA. CDR3 sequence (DNA): TGCAGCGCTCAGCCCGGGACACCGAACACTGAAGCTTTCTTT. It specifies CSAQPGTPNTEAFF.

The rearrangement uses TRBV4-1 and TRBJ1-2; TRBD1 might be the D (5 bases). Trimming stripped 0 bases from V and 4 bases from J, with 21 bases between. Germline V gene sequence: CDR1 MGHRA, CDR2 YSYEKL. The CDR3 length is 18 residues. CDR3 amino acids: CASSQDSYRSLGGYGYTF. CDR3 DNA: TGCGCCAGCAGCCAAGATTCATACAGGTCCCTCGGGGGCTATGGCTACACCTTC.

The chain employs TRBV18 and TRBJ2-7, with D maybe TRBD1 (5 bases). Trimming took off 1 base at V and 2 bases at J, with 12 bases between the two ends. Germline V gene data show CDR1 as KGHSH and CDR2 as LQKENI. The CDR3 loop spans 15 amino acids. This CDR3 is CASSPRLDSTYEQYF. The CDR3, as DNA: TGTGCCAGCTCACCACGGCTCGACAGCACCTACGAGCAGTACTTC.

In its sample, this clone was seen once. The junction differs from germline at one of its ends, possibly a read error. The chain employs TRBV7-9 and TRBJ2-7; TRBD2 is a possible D gene (6 bases). This CDR3 has 12 amino acids. The germline V gene has CDR1 SEHNR and CDR2 FQNEAQ (reference sequence). The CDR3 DNA reads as TGTGCCAGCAGCTTAGGGGGGAGGCTGCCCCACTTC. Amino acids: CASSLGGRLPHF.

The V call is TRBV5-1, the J call TRBJ2-1; 8 bases agree with TRBD1. The germline CDR1 and CDR2 sequences are SGHRS and YFSETQ. CDR3 length: 16 residues. J lost 2 bases, V lost 4 bases, and 8 bases had no gene match. As DNA, the CDR3 is TGCGCCAGCAGCCGAATCCCGGACAGGGCCTACAATGAGCAGTTCTTC. Translation gives CASSRIPDRAYNEQFF.

The V gene is TRBV7-2, the J gene TRBJ2-7; 11 bases are shared with TRBD2. CDR3 length: 19 residues. V trimming: 1 base; J trimming: 0 bases; junction bases outside the gene matches: 11. Germline-derived CDR1 and CDR2 are SGHTA and FQGNSA. CDR3 protein: CASSLGVGLAGGDSYEQYF. The DNA of the CDR3 is TGTGCCAGCAGCTTAGGGGTCGGGCTAGCGGGAGGAGACTCCTACGAGCAGTACTTC.

This clone was seen only once. This chain links TRBV30 with TRBJ1-2; the D is unclear. This CDR3 has 12 amino acids. The ends were cut back, 0 bases at V and 6 bases at J, with 8 bases in the middle. Germline CDR1 is GTSNPN and CDR2 is SVGIG (reference sequence). CDR3 sequence reads: CAWSVLSDGYTF. CDR3 nucleotides: TGTGCCTGGAGTGTACTGAGTGATGGCTACACCTTC.

V is TRBV30 and J is TRBJ1-5; D is possibly TRBD1 (6 bases). V lost 1 base to trimming and J lost 4 bases, with 11 bases between them. Germline V gene lookup returns CDR1 GTSNPN and CDR2 SVGIG (reference sequence). This CDR3 is 14 amino acids long. Here the CDR3 DNA reads TGTGCCTGGAGTGAAGGGGGAAGGAATCAGCCCCAGCATTTT. It codes for CAWSEGGRNQPQHF.

The chain employs TRBV3-1 (or the pseudogene TRBV3-2) and TRBJ2-5, with D perhaps matching TRBD2 (5 bases). The germline gives CDR1 LGHDT, CDR2 YNNKEL (reference sequence). CDR3 length: 15 residues. V was cut by 6 bases and J by 1 base, with 15 bases left in between. The CDR3 DNA reads as TGTGCCAGCAGACACGGACTTTCCACCCAAGAGACCCAGTACTTC. Protein: CASRHGLSTQETQYF.

This clone was found once. V and J are TRBV27 and TRBJ2-7, with D hard to call. V was clipped by 4 bases and J by 0 bases, with 10 bases between them. Germline V CDR1 and CDR2: MNHEY, SMNVEV (reference sequence). This CDR3 spans 14 amino acids. In DNA form, the CDR3 reads TGTGCCAGCAGTTATCGAGGAACCTCCTACGAGCAGTACTTC. Its translation: CASSYRGTSYEQYF.

The chain is built from TRBV2 and TRBJ2-7, with D possibly being TRBD1 (5 bases). Trimming removed 7 bases at V and 0 bases at J, with 10 bases between. This CDR3 is 13 amino acids long. Germline values: CDR1 SNHLY, CDR2 FYNNEI. This CDR3 is CASMRDSSYEQYF. The CDR3 DNA reads TGTGCCAGCATGCGAGACAGCTCCTACGAGCAGTACTTC.

The genes are TRBV5-1 and TRBJ1-3; D gene uncertain. The CDR3 runs to 13 residues. V lost 6 bases, J lost 0 bases, and 7 bases lay in between. Germline CDR1 and CDR2: SGHRS and YFSETQ. CDR3 nucleotide sequence: TGCGCCAGCACAACAGACTCTGGAAACACCATATATTTT. This codes for CASTTDSGNTIYF.

The chain recombines TRBV7-2 with TRBJ2-7; D might be TRBD2 (5 bases). Trimming removed 5 bases from V and 3 bases from J, with 11 bases in between. Germline V lookup: CDR1 SGHTA, CDR2 FQGNSA. The CDR3 extends over 13 amino acids. CDR3 DNA sequence: TGTGCCAGCAGCCTCACGAGGGACTACGAGCAGTACTTC. This encodes CASSLTRDYEQYF.

The CDR3 DNA reads TGTGCCAGCAGTGTTAGGGGGCTAGACGAGCAGTACTTC. Amino acids: CASSVRGLDEQYF. This chain uses TRBV12-3 or TRBV12-4 with TRBJ2-7; 7 nucleotides match TRBD1. Trimming took 5 bases from V and 5 from J; bases not matched to a gene: 6. The CDR3 runs 13 residues.

The chain is built from TRBV9 and TRBJ2-3, with 7 bases fitting TRBD2. Germline-derived CDR1 and CDR2 are SGDLS and YYNGEE. V trimming: 0 bases; J trimming: 1 base; junction bases outside the gene matches: 8. This CDR3 region has 17 residues. The CDR3 bases are TGTGCCAGCAGCGTAGCTACGGCGGGAGCTGGCACAGATACGCAGTATTTT. This sequence encodes CASSVATAGAGTDTQYF.

The chain employs TRBV12-5 and TRBJ2-5; 8 nucleotides agree with TRBD2. This CDR3 is 13 amino acids long. The V segment lost 5 bases and the J segment 5 bases; nucleotides outside the gene matches: 4. Germline-derived CDR1 and CDR2 are LGHNT and FRNRAP. CDR3 DNA: TGTGCTAGTGGTCCAGCGGGAGTGGAGACCCAGTACTTC. It specifies CASGPAGVETQYF.

The V call is TRBV9, the J call TRBJ1-2; 9 bases are shared with TRBD1. Looked up from germline, CDR1 is SGDLS and CDR2 is YYNGEE. Trimming cost V 0 bases and J 4 bases; bases outside gene matches: 4. This CDR3 comprises 15 residues. The CDR3 DNA reads as TGTGCCAGCAGCGTAGGTACAGGGGGCAGCTATGGCTACACCTTC. Amino acid sequence: CASSVGTGGSYGYTF.

The chain joins TRBV2 to TRBJ1-2; unclear D gene. The ends were cut back, 8 bases at V and 4 bases at J, with 11 bases in the middle. Germline CDR1 reads SNHLY; CDR2 reads FYNNEI. This CDR3 is 12 amino acids long. For the CDR3, the DNA is TGTGCCAGCTCGTCAGGCAGCTATGGCTACACCTTC. It yields the protein CASSSGSYGYTF.

This chain links TRBV5-1 with TRBJ2-2; 7 bases map to TRBD1. Germline V gene sequence: CDR1 SGHRS, CDR2 YFSETQ. The CDR3 has 15 residues. J gave up 3 bases and V 4 bases, and 6 bases lay outside the gene matches. The CDR3 region has the DNA TGCGCCAGCAGCCCCAGGGGGAGAGACACCGGGGAGCTGTTTTTT. This gives the protein CASSPRGRDTGELFF.

The chain employs TRBV28 and TRBJ1-4; maybe TRBD1 (5 bases). The CDR3 extends over 13 amino acids. Trimming took off 6 bases at V and 6 bases at J, with 11 bases between the two ends. CDR1 is MDHEN and CDR2 is SYDVKM in the germline V gene. The CDR3 sequence: CASREGIYEKLFF. In DNA form, the CDR3 reads TGTGCCAGCAGGGAGGGGATATATGAAAAACTGTTTTTT. Using reference TRBV28 and TRBJ1-4 for the parts outside the CDR3, the full variable domain is DVKVTQSSRYLVKRTGEKVFLECVQDMDHENMFWYRQDPGLGLRLIYFSYDVKMKEKGDIPEGYSVSREKKERFSLILESASTNQTSMYLCASREGIYEKLFFGSGTQLSVL.